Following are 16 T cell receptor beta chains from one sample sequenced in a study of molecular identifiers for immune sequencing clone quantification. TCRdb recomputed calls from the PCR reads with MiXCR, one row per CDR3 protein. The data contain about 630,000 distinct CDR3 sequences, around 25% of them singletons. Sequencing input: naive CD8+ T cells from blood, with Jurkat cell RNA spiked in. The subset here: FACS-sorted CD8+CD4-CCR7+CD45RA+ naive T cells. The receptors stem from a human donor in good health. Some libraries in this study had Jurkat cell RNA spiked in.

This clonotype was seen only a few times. The CDR3 nucleotides are TGTGCCAGCAGTTACTCGAGGGCTCTTCCTGGCGGGGAGCTGTTTTTT. This translates into CASSYSRALPGGELFF. The chain is built from TRBV6-2 or TRBV6-3 and TRBJ2-2; tentatively, D is TRBD2 (5 bases). Looked up from germline, CDR1 is MNHEY and CDR2 is SVGEGT. CDR3 length equals 16 residues. Trimming shortened V by 0 bases and J by 7 bases, and 15 bases separated the two germline ends.

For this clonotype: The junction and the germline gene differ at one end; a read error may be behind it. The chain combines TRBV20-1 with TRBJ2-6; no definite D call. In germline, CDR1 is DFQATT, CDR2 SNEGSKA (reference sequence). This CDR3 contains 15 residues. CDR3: CSAGDPEYGANVLTF. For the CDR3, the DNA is TGCAGTGCTGGAGATCCGGAATATGGGGCCAACGTCCTGACTTTC.

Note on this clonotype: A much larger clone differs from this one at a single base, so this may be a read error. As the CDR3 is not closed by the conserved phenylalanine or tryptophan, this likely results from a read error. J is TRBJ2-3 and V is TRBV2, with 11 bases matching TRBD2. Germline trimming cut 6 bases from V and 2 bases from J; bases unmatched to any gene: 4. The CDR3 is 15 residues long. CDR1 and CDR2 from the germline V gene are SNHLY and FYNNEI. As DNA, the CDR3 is TGTGCCAGCAGACCGACTAGCGGGGTCACAGATACGCAGTATGTT. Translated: CASRPTSGVTDTQYV.

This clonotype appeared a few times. The CDR3 loop reads CASTSGDWMNTEAFF. CDR3 coding DNA: TGTGCCAGCACATCAGGGGATTGGATGAACACTGAAGCTTTCTTT. This chain joins TRBV6-2 or TRBV6-3 and TRBJ1-1; a possible D gene is TRBD1 (6 bases). The CDR3 is 15 residues long. Germline lookup yields CDR1 MNHEY and CDR2 SVGEGT. V was pared by 7 bases and J by 0 bases, with 15 bases between.

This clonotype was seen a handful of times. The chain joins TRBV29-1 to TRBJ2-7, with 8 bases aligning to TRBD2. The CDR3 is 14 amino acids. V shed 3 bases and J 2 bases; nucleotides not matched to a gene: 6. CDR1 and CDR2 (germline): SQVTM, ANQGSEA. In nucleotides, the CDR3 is TGCAGCGTTGAGAGTAGCGGGATAACCTACGAGCAGTACTTC. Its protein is CSVESSGITYEQYF.

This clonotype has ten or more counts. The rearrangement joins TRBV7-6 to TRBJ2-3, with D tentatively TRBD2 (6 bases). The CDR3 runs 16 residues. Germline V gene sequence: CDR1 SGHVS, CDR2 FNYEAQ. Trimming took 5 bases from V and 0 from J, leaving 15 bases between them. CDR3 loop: CASSRRLGLSTDTQYF. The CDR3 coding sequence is TGTGCCAGCAGCCGGCGACTAGGCCTGAGCACAGATACGCAGTATTTT.

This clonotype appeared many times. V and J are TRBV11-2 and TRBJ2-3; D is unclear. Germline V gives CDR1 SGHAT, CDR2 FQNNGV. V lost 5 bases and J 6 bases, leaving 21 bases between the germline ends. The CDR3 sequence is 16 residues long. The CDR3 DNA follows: TGTGCCAGCAGCAAAAGATTGGGGATGGTTTATGATACGCAGTATTTT. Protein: CASSKRLGMVYDTQYF.

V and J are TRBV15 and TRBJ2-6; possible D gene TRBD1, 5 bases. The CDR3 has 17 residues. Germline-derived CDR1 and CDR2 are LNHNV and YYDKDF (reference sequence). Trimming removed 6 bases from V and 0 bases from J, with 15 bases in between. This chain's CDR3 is CATSPRGQSSGANVLTF. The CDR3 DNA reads TGTGCCACCAGTCCCCGCGGACAAAGCTCTGGGGCCAACGTCCTGACTTTC.

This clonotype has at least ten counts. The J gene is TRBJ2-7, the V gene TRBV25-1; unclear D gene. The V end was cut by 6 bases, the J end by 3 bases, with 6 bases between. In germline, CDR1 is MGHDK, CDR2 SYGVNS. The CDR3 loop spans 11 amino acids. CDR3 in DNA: TGTGCCAGCAGCGAAGACTACGAGCAGTACTTC. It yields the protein CASSEDYEQYF.

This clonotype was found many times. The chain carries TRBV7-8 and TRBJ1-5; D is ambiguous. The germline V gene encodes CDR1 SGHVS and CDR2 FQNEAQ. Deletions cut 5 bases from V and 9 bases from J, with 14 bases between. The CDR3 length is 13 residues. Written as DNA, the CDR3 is TGTGCCAGCAGCCTATCCGGCCCCCCGCCCCAGCATTTT. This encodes CASSLSGPPPQHF.

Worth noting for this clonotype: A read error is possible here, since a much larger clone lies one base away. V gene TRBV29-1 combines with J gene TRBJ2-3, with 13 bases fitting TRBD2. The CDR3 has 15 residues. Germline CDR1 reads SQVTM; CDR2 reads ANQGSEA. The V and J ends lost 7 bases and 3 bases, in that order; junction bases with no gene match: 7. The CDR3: CSGATSGRMTDTQYF. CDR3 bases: TGCAGCGGCGCGACTAGCGGGAGGATGACAGATACGCAGTATTTT.

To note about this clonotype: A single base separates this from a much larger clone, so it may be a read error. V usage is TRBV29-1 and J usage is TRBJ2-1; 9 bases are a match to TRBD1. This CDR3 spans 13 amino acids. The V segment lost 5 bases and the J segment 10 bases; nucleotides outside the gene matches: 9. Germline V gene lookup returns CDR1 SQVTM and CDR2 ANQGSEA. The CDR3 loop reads CSVNTEGTGEQFF. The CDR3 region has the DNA TGCAGCGTTAACACAGAAGGGACAGGGGAGCAGTTCTTC.

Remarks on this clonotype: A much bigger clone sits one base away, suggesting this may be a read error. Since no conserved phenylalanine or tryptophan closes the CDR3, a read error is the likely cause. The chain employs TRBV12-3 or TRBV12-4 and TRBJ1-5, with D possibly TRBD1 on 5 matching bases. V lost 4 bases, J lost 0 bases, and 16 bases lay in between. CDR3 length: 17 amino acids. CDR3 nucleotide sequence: TGTGCCAGCAGTTCATTCCCGGGACCCTTTAGCAATCAGCCCCAGCATCTT. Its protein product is CASSSFPGPFSNQPQHL.

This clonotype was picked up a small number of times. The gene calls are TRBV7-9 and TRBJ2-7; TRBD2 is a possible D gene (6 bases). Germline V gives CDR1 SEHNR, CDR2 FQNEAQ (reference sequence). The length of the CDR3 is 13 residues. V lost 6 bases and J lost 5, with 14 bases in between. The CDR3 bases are TGTGCCAGCAGAGGAGGGTTAACCCACGAGCAGTACTTC. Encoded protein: CASRGGLTHEQYF.

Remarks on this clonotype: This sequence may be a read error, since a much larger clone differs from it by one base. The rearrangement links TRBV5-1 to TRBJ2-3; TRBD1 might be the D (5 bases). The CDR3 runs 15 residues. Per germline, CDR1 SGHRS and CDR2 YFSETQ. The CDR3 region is CASSWARGDTDTRYF. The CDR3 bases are TGCGCCAGCAGCTGGGCTAGGGGCGACACAGATACGCGGTATTTT.

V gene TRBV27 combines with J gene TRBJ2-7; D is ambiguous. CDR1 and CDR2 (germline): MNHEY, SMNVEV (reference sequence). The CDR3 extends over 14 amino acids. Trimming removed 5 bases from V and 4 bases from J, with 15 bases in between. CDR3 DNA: TGTGCCAGCAGTACCCCCGGACGTCTTTACGAGCAGTACTTC. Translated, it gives CASSTPGRLYEQYF.